Following are 7 T cell receptor beta chains from one sample sequenced in a study of graft-versus-host responses after intestinal transplantation. Sequencing was performed with immunoSEQ multiplex PCR; in TCRdb, only in-frame clones are kept and a portion is missing. The table includes roughly 97,000 clones, about 88% detected once. Their antigens remain unidentified. The material was unstimulated CD4+ T cells sorted from spleen or lymph node cells, obtained before intestinal transplant. These receptor sequences come from a human donor who received an intestinal transplant.

The J gene is TRBJ1-3, the V gene TRBV7-6, with a tentative D call TRBD1 (5 bases). There are 14 residues in the CDR3. Between the trimmed V and J ends, which lost 1 base and 4 bases, there was a span of 8 bases. Germline assignment: CDR1 SGHVS and CDR2 FNYEAQ. This CDR3 is CASSLVGVGNTIYF. The CDR3 bases are TGTGCCAGCAGCTTAGTAGGGGTCGGAAACACCATATATTTT.

The rearrangement links TRBV7-7 to TRBJ1-3; maybe TRBD1 (6 bases). CDR3 length: 15 residues. Trimming left V 5 bases short and J 3 bases short, with 14 bases between. Germline lookup yields CDR1 SSHAT and CDR2 FNYEAQ (reference sequence). The CDR3 bases are TGTGCCAGCAGCCGAACCACAGGGTATGGAAACACCATATATTTT. Translation: CASSRTTGYGNTIYF. The full variable domain, in which reference TRBV7-7 and TRBJ1-3 provide the parts outside the CDR3, is GAGVSQSPRYKVTKRGQDVTLRCDPISSHATLYWYQQALGQGPEFLTYFNYEAQPDKSGLPSDRFSAERPEGSISTLTIQRTEQRDSAMYRCASSRTTGYGNTIYFGEGSWLTVV.

CDR3: CASSLPGSPYEQYF. In DNA form, the CDR3 reads TGCGCCAGCAGCTTGCCCGGATCTCCCTACGAGCAGTACTTC. V is TRBV5-1 and J is TRBJ2-7, with unresolved D. CDR3 length equals 14 residues. Germline values: CDR1 SGHRS, CDR2 YFSETQ. V lost 1 base and J 2 bases, leaving 10 bases between the germline ends.

The chain uses TRBV4-1 and TRBJ1-6; D remains ambiguous. The CDR3 extends over 15 amino acids. V was cut by 1 base and J by 6 bases, with 10 bases left in between. CDR1 MGHRA and CDR2 YSYEKL come from the germline V gene. The CDR3, as DNA: TGCGCCAGCAGCCAAGGAGGTATCCTTAATTCACCCCTCCACTTT. It yields the protein CASSQGGILNSPLHF.

This chain joins TRBV5-4 and TRBJ2-7, with unresolved D. V lost 1 base to trimming and J lost 2 bases, with 10 bases between them. The germline V gene has CDR1 SGHNT and CDR2 YYREEE (reference sequence). The CDR3 is 14 amino acids. The CDR3 bases are TGTGCCAGCAGCTTGCCCGGCGGTACCTACGAGCAGTACTTC. Protein sequence: CASSLPGGTYEQYF.

A note on this clone: The same CDR3 is also encoded by other DNA sequences in this sample. The J gene is TRBJ2-7, the V gene TRBV10-1; perhaps TRBD1 as D (6 bases). This CDR3 is built from 15 residues. CDR1 WNHNN and CDR2 SYGVQD come from the germline V gene (reference sequence). V gave up 3 bases and J gave up 2 bases, with 14 bases separating them. CDR3 loop: CASSDYRDTTYEQYF. Written as DNA, the CDR3 is TGCGCCAGCAGTGATTACCGGGACACCACCTACGAGCAGTACTTC.

The chain combines TRBV18 with TRBJ2-7; D perhaps matches TRBD2 (7 bases). The germline gives CDR1 KGHSH, CDR2 LQKENI. The CDR3 consists of 14 residues. The germline V and J ends were trimmed by 2 bases and 5 bases, with 13 bases remaining between them. The CDR3 DNA is TGTGCCAGCTCACCAGTCCGGGGGGCTGACGAGCAGTACTTC. It translates to CASSPVRGADEQYF.